The 3 T cell receptor beta chains presented below share a single source sample, sequenced in a study of blood T cells in healthy people across ages. Through a sample-barcoded 5' primer and a J-beta primer mix, a second PCR was run for roughly 6 to 11 cycles. TCRdb reanalysed the 5' RACE reads using MiXCR and keeps one entry per CDR3 protein. The table lists 780,000 or so distinct CDR3 sequences, just over 55% of them singletons. Sequencing was carried out using blood. Source of these receptors: a man between 35 and 55 years old in good health.

This clonotype was seen ten or more times. The CDR3 sequence is CASSSGPANTQETQYF. CDR3 sequence (DNA): TGTGCCAGCAGCTCCGGGCCTGCAAATACCCAAGAGACCCAGTACTTC. The V and J genes are TRBV9 and TRBJ2-5; unclear D gene. Trimming took off 4 bases at V and 1 base at J, with 17 bases between the two ends. The V gene's germline CDR1 is SGDLS and CDR2 YYNGEE. The CDR3 runs 16 residues.

The chain recombines TRBV20-1 with TRBJ2-2, with D tentatively TRBD1 (7 bases). V lost 4 bases, J lost 0 bases, and 12 bases lay in between. The CDR3 loop spans 15 amino acids. Germline CDR1 and CDR2: DFQATT and SNEGSKA (reference sequence). CDR3 coding DNA: TGCAGTGCTATAGGAGGGACAGCGAACACCGGGGAGCTGTTTTTT. Amino acid sequence: CSAIGGTANTGELFF.

There are many counts of this clonotype. This sequence joins TRBV20-1 and TRBJ2-3; D is perhaps TRBD2 (5 bases). Germline CDR1 DFQATT, CDR2 SNEGSKA (reference sequence). The CDR3 consists of 16 residues. Deletions cut 5 bases from V and 4 bases from J, with 22 bases between. The CDR3 sequence is CSARPLTPRAPDTQYF. The CDR3 DNA follows: TGCAGTGCTCGGCCCCTGACGCCGAGGGCCCCAGATACGCAGTATTTT.